The clone carrying this T cell receptor (beta chain) was picked up many times. The antigen is undetermined. V gave up 5 bases and J gave up 4 bases; unmatched junction bases: 13. The CDR3 length is 16 residues. Germline CDR1 PRHDT, CDR2 FYEKMQ (reference sequence). In building TCR beta libraries, iRepertoire HTBI primers were used together with Arm-PCR of CDR3 regions. One entry per CDR3 protein, called by TCRdb with MiXCR from the multiplex PCR reads. The table shows 410,000 or so distinct CDR3 sequences, with 15% occurring only once. These data come from a study of regulatory T cells in long-lasting Graves disease. Study-wide results and limits: Shared public clonotypes totalled 2,741 in persistent patients, compared with over 800 in new patients. Repertoires from persistent disease leaned toward TRBV28, TRBJ1-2 and TRBJ2-5.

Noted time point: newly diagnosed GD, antithyroid drugs for less than 3 months. PBMCs provided the RNA from which the TCR library was made. All patients originated from an endocrinology department located in Xi'an, China. The sample was also reused in another study, on T cells in Graves' hyperthyroidism and ophthalmopathy. From that paper: Absent ophthalmopathy progression within 18 months defined stable Graves' hyperthyroidism.

This sample comprised peripheral blood mononuclear cells (PBMCs), obtained at new diagnosis, from a patient treated with antithyroid drugs. V is TRBV13 and J is TRBJ1-2; 7 bases are shared with TRBD1. This clonotype originated in a woman aged 25 to 39 with Graves disease. DNA of the CDR3: TGTGCCAGCAGCCTAACCCTCGACAGGGCGGGCTATGGCTACACCTTC. Translated: CASSLTLDRAGYGYTF.